This entry lists 30 T cell receptor beta chains sequenced from one sample in a study of T cell responses to AZD1222 COVID-19 vaccine. TCRdb keeps only in-frame clones here, not all; method: immunoSEQ multiplex PCR. The sample contains about 130,000 clones, over 85% of which appear only once. The sample here was peripheral blood, taken on day 0 of AZD1222 vaccination. The source of these receptors is an adult in good health.

This chain joins TRBV9 and TRBJ2-2; 12 positions agree with TRBD2. In germline, CDR1 is SGDLS, CDR2 YYNGEE. The trim removed 3 bases at V and 11 bases at J, leaving 14 bases unmatched. The CDR3 runs to 17 residues. The CDR3 sequence is CASSELGLAGFFGELFF. The CDR3 nucleotides are TGTGCCAGCAGCGAACTGGGACTAGCGGGTTTTTTTGGAGAGCTGTTTTTT.

The chain employs TRBV28 and TRBJ2-7; 9 bases are a match to TRBD1. V shed 5 bases and J 4 bases; nucleotides not matched to a gene: 9. Germline CDR1 reads MDHEN; CDR2 reads SYDVKM. The CDR3 sequence is 15 residues long. The CDR3 sequence is CASSPRGQGTYEQYF. The DNA of the CDR3 is TGTGCCAGCAGTCCCCGGGGACAGGGCACGTACGAGCAGTACTTC.

V usage is TRBV7-9 and J usage is TRBJ2-3; 7 nucleotides line up with TRBD2. The CDR3 runs 16 residues. Germline values: CDR1 SEHNR, CDR2 FQNEAQ (reference sequence). J lost 2 bases, V lost 5 bases, and 10 bases had no gene match. This CDR3 reads CASSPGLSGLTDTQYF. The CDR3 nucleotides are TGTGCCAGCAGCCCGGGACTAAGCGGACTCACAGATACGCAGTATTTT.

The chain has TRBV5-4 and TRBJ1-3; the D gene is possibly TRBD1 (5 bases). With 4 bases removed from V and 1 base from J, the gap between germline ends came to 24 bases. Germline V gene lookup returns CDR1 SGHNT and CDR2 YYREEE (reference sequence). The CDR3 is 19 amino acids. The CDR3 protein is CASSPGYGAGSKSGNTIYF. CDR3 DNA: TGTGCCAGCAGCCCAGGTTATGGTGCAGGGAGTAAGTCTGGAAACACCATATATTTT.

This clone was observed a single time. The rearrangement joins TRBV5-5 to TRBJ1-3, with a weak D call TRBD1 (5 bases). Trimming shortened V by 0 bases and J by 4 bases, and 11 bases separated the two germline ends. In germline, CDR1 is SGHKS, CDR2 YYEKEE (reference sequence). The length of the CDR3 is 15 residues. CDR3 DNA sequence: TGTGCCAGCAGCTTGGTACCAGGGAGAGGAAACACCATATATTTT. This codes for CASSLVPGRGNTIYF.

The V gene is TRBV19, the J gene TRBJ2-7, with 8 bases matching TRBD2. The CDR3 contains 17 residues. The trim removed 5 bases at V and 2 bases at J, leaving 14 bases unmatched. From germline, CDR1 is LNHDA and CDR2 SQIVND (reference sequence). The CDR3 region has the DNA TGTGCCAGTAGTTTAAGCCCCGGGAGGGCGCGAACCTACGAGCAGTACTTC. This codes for CASSLSPGRARTYEQYF. Using reference TRBV19 and TRBJ2-7 for the parts outside the CDR3, the full variable domain is DGGITQSPKYLFRKEGQNVTLSCEQNLNHDAMYWYRQDPGQGLRLIYYSQIVNDFQKGDIAEGYSVSREKKESFPLTVTSAQKNPTAFYLCASSLSPGRARTYEQYFGPGTRLTVT.

This chain uses TRBV6-7 with TRBJ2-7; D is unresolved. TRBV6-7 is identified as an open reading frame with a role that is uncertain. This CDR3 comprises 19 residues. The V end was cut by 2 bases, the J end by 0 bases, with 23 bases between. DNA of the CDR3: TGTGCCAGCAGTTACCTCCTCACCAACAGCAAAGAAGTCTCCTACGAGCAGTACTTC. Protein: CASSYLLTNSKEVSYEQYF.

This chain connects TRBV19 to TRBJ1-1; tentatively, D is TRBD1 (5 bases). V was shortened by 3 bases and J by 2 bases, with 10 bases between the two germline ends. CDR1 is LNHDA, CDR2 SQIVND, per germline (reference sequence). CDR3 length equals 14 residues. Here the CDR3 reads CASSMGDRNTEAFF. The CDR3, as DNA: TGTGCCAGTAGTATGGGGGACCGTAACACTGAAGCTTTCTTT.

The chain links TRBV2 to TRBJ1-1, with D perhaps TRBD1 (6 bases). V was trimmed by 6 bases and J by 6 bases, leaving 17 bases between them. This CDR3 has 14 residues. The germline gives CDR1 SNHLY, CDR2 FYNNEI. The CDR3 loop reads CASSDTTGRAEAFF. CDR3 nucleotide sequence: TGTGCCAGCAGCGATACCACAGGGAGGGCTGAAGCTTTCTTT.

On this clone itself: The same CDR3 arises from other DNA sequences in this sample as well. The chain combines TRBV28 with TRBJ1-5; no reliable D call. V was shortened by 6 bases and J by 1 base, with 4 bases between the two germline ends. Germline lookup yields CDR1 MDHEN and CDR2 SYDVKM. The CDR3 consists of 12 residues. In nucleotides, the CDR3 is TGTGCCAGCAGCGTAAGCAATCAGCCCCAGCATTTT. Its translation: CASSVSNQPQHF.

The rearrangement links TRBV3-1 (or the pseudogene TRBV3-2) to TRBJ2-3; TRBD2 matches 12 bases. With 0 bases clipped from V and 2 bases from J, the junction kept 6 bases outside the gene matches. This CDR3 is 18 amino acids long. Germline loops: CDR1 LGHDT, CDR2 YNNKEL (reference sequence). The CDR3 DNA is TGTGCCAGCAGCCAAGATAGAACTAGCGGGAGGACCACAGATACGCAGTATTTT. As protein: CASSQDRTSGRTTDTQYF.

V gene TRBV18 combines with J gene TRBJ1-4, with 7 bases identical to TRBD1. The junction had 9 bases not matched to a gene; V was cut back by 6 bases and J by 8 bases. The CDR3 covers 14 residues. Germline V lookup: CDR1 KGHSH, CDR2 LQKENI. The CDR3 sequence: CASSPDRDGEKLFF. Here the CDR3 DNA reads TGTGCCAGCTCCCCCGACAGGGACGGGGAAAAACTGTTTTTT.

The chain has TRBV6-6 and TRBJ2-2; 8 bases are shared with TRBD2. Trimming removed 6 bases from V and 0 bases from J; junction bases left unmatched: 3. From germline, CDR1 is MNHNY and CDR2 SVGAGI (reference sequence). CDR3 size: 15 residues. CDR3 DNA sequence: TGTGCCAGCAGGGTAGCGGGATCGAACACCGGGGAGCTGTTTTTT. Translated: CASRVAGSNTGELFF.

The gene calls are TRBV30 and TRBJ1-4; TRBD1 is a possible D gene (6 bases). Germline CDR1 reads GTSNPN; CDR2 reads SVGIG (reference sequence). The length of the CDR3 is 14 residues. V was shortened by 1 base and J by 4 bases, with 10 bases between the two germline ends. In DNA, the CDR3 is TGTGCCTGGAGTGGGGGAGGGGGTAATGAAAAACTGTTTTTT. Its protein product is CAWSGGGGNEKLFF.

The chain links TRBV29-1 to TRBJ1-2, with no clear D. The CDR3 covers 14 residues. Germline V CDR1 and CDR2: SQVTM, ANQGSEA. Trimming pared 3 bases from V and 3 bases from J, leaving 14 bases between. The CDR3 DNA reads as TGCAGCGTTGAGTCCCGGGCGCCAGACTATGGCTACACCTTC. This sequence encodes CSVESRAPDYGYTF.

This chain links TRBV7-9 with TRBJ2-2; weak D call: TRBD1 (5 bases). CDR1 and CDR2 (germline): SEHNR, FQNEAQ (reference sequence). V shed 5 bases and J shed 4 bases, with 8 bases lying between them. This CDR3 is 13 amino acids long. This chain's CDR3 is CASSRDSTGELFF. The CDR3 DNA reads TGTGCCAGCAGCCGAGACAGCACCGGGGAGCTGTTTTTT.

The gene calls are TRBV7-3 and TRBJ2-2, with 13 bases fitting TRBD2. Germline loops: CDR1 SGHTA, CDR2 FQGTGA. The CDR3 extends over 15 amino acids. V shed 5 bases and J 5 bases; nucleotides not matched to a gene: 2. CDR3 residues: CASSRTSGGTGELFF. CDR3 DNA: TGTGCCAGCAGCAGGACTAGCGGGGGTACCGGGGAGCTGTTTTTT.

The CDR3 reads CASRTPGGEAFF. The CDR3 coding sequence is TGTGCCAGCAGAACGCCAGGGGGTGAAGCTTTCTTT. The genes are TRBV13 and TRBJ1-1; 7 positions agree with TRBD1. J lost 7 bases, V lost 6 bases, and 5 bases had no gene match. Germline values: CDR1 PRHDT, CDR2 FYEKMQ (reference sequence). The CDR3 totals 12 residues.

This clone has a single count. The V gene is TRBV7-2, the J gene TRBJ2-1; D is possibly TRBD1 or TRBD2 (5 bases each). The V end lost 2 bases, the J end lost 13 bases, and 18 bases lay between the germline ends. Germline V gene data show CDR1 as SGHTA and CDR2 as FQGNSA. CDR3 length: 14 amino acids. CDR3 coding DNA: TGTGCCAGCAGCTTAAGTGGGACCTCACCTATTCAGTTCTTC. It translates to CASSLSGTSPIQFF.

The chain has TRBV27 and TRBJ1-4, with 7 bases identical to TRBD1. V lost 3 bases and J lost 8; bases outside the gene matches: 9. The CDR3 extends over 15 amino acids. Germline values: CDR1 MNHEY, CDR2 SMNVEV (reference sequence). Here the CDR3 reads CASSLGVTGREKLFF. The CDR3 DNA follows: TGTGCCAGCAGTTTGGGGGTGACAGGGCGAGAAAAACTGTTTTTT.

The V and J genes are TRBV3-1 (or the pseudogene TRBV3-2) and TRBJ1-1; TRBD1 might be the D (5 bases). The V end lost 2 bases, the J end lost 4 bases, and 17 bases lay between the germline ends. The V gene's germline CDR1 is LGHDT and CDR2 YNNKEL (reference sequence). This CDR3 region has 16 residues. The CDR3 reads CASSQLGRVGGTEAFF. CDR3 DNA: TGTGCCAGCAGCCAATTAGGGCGGGTGGGGGGCACTGAAGCTTTCTTT.

The chain recombines TRBV28 with TRBJ1-2; 8 bases line up with TRBD1. Germline trimming cut 6 bases from V and 4 bases from J; bases unmatched to any gene: 10. Germline V gives CDR1 MDHEN, CDR2 SYDVKM. The CDR3 totals 15 residues. DNA for the CDR3: TGTGCCAGCAGCTCGCCGGGACAGGCGCGCTATGGCTACACCTTC. It encodes CASSSPGQARYGYTF.

The rearrangement uses TRBV6-6 and TRBJ1-1; D ambiguous. This CDR3 comprises 14 residues. V lost 5 bases to trimming and J lost 1 base, with 11 bases between them. From germline, CDR1 is MNHNY and CDR2 SVGAGI (reference sequence). DNA for the CDR3: TGTGCCAGCAGTACCCGCCAGCGGAACACTGAAGCTTTCTTT. Protein product: CASSTRQRNTEAFF.

This clone turned up a few times. The V and J genes are TRBV30 and TRBJ2-3; 7 bases are a match to TRBD2. Germline lookup yields CDR1 GTSNPN and CDR2 SVGIG (reference sequence). The CDR3 sequence is 16 residues long. V trimming: 0 bases; J trimming: 2 bases; junction bases outside the gene matches: 8. The CDR3: CAWSVGSSGNTDTQYF. CDR3 bases: TGTGCCTGGAGTGTAGGTTCCAGCGGGAACACAGATACGCAGTATTTT. Full variable domain (outside the CDR3, taken from reference TRBV30 and TRBJ2-3): SQTIHQWPATLVQPVGSPLSLECTVEGTSNPNLYWYRQAAGRGLQLLFYSVGIGQISSEVPQNLSASRPQDRQFILSSKKLLLSDSGFYLCAWSVGSSGNTDTQYFGPGTRLTVL.

The chain combines TRBV28 with TRBJ1-5; 7 bases align to TRBD1. Germline V lookup: CDR1 MDHEN, CDR2 SYDVKM. V lost 2 bases to trimming and J lost 5 bases; unmatched junction nucleotides: 12. This CDR3 is built from 17 residues. The CDR3 loop reads CASSLASDRAWDQPQHF. Written as DNA, the CDR3 is TGTGCCAGCAGTTTAGCCTCCGACAGGGCGTGGGATCAGCCCCAGCATTTT.

This rearrangement joins TRBV4-1 to TRBJ2-3; TRBD2 matches 8 bases. CDR1 MGHRA and CDR2 YSYEKL come from the germline V gene. The V segment lost 1 base and the J segment 2 bases; nucleotides outside the gene matches: 5. The CDR3 runs 16 residues. This CDR3 reads CASSQGVSGVTDTQYF. As DNA, the CDR3 is TGCGCCAGCAGCCAAGGCGTTAGCGGGGTCACAGATACGCAGTATTTT.

CDR3 nucleotide sequence: TGCGCCAGCAGCTTGGAAGGAGCCTCTGGAAACACCATATATTTT. Its translation is CASSLEGASGNTIYF. The rearrangement joins TRBV5-1 to TRBJ1-3; no clear D gene. Looked up from germline, CDR1 is SGHRS and CDR2 is YFSETQ. CDR3 size: 15 residues. Deletions cut 0 bases from V and 0 bases from J, with 7 bases between.

The V and J genes are TRBV28 and TRBJ1-5; D is ambiguous. Germline CDR1 is MDHEN and CDR2 is SYDVKM. The V and J ends lost 6 bases and 5 bases respectively, with 14 bases between them. This CDR3 has 14 residues. The CDR3 nucleotides are TGTGCCAGCAGATCTCCGCGAGTATATCAGCCCCAGCATTTT. Protein sequence: CASRSPRVYQPQHF.

This sequence joins TRBV7-8 and TRBJ1-5; D call uncertain. V was trimmed by 1 base and J by 5 bases, leaving 9 bases between them. Germline V gene sequence: CDR1 SGHVS, CDR2 FQNEAQ. This CDR3 is 14 amino acids long. The CDR3 spells CASSLVVRDQPQHF. The CDR3 DNA reads as TGTGCCAGCAGCTTAGTCGTGAGGGATCAGCCCCAGCATTTT.

The sample holds a few counts of this clone. The J gene is TRBJ1-1, the V gene TRBV7-9; no reliable D call. The CDR3 covers 11 residues. CDR1 and CDR2 (germline): SEHNR, FQNEAQ (reference sequence). Trimming left V 5 bases short and J 2 bases short, with 3 bases between. In nucleotides, the CDR3 is TGTGCCAGCAGCGAAAACACTGAAGCTTTCTTT. Encoded protein: CASSENTEAFF.